This TCR beta chain was retrieved from a study of cytomegalovirus exposure and HLA in healthy donors (dated by TCRdb to about 2017). About the study as a whole: According to an earlier analysis of several hundred of the donors, some 170 million T cells yielded approximately 120 million unique TCR beta sequences and 276 Gb of sequence data. Roughly 300 gigabases of sequencing data and about 92 million unique TCR sequences made up an early release that covered several hundred HLA-typed donors. A later analysis re-analyzed previously published TCR beta repertoires from several hundred donors and added high-resolution HLA genotyping to study TCR occurrence patterns. An earlier analysis of 587 of the donors used high-throughput TCR beta sequencing to judge whether each TCR beta V gene segment behaved as functional or pseudogenic. Along with the roughly 700-subject first cohort, a separate validation cohort of more than 90 different subjects was used. HLA typing included class I and class II loci at four-digit resolution. A later genetic analysis took genome-wide SNP genotypes for about 55% of the roughly 670 donors and used that subset as a discovery cohort. Of the 300 to 450 genotyped donors, 70% to 90% were placed in the genetic ancestry cluster associated with self-reported Caucasian donors. All discovery cohort repertoires had been generated on a single sequencing platform. Roughly five DR-DQ haplotypes were handled as single units for association and clustering because linkage in the cohort was strong. Alongside the repertoire data, information on donor age, sex, ethnicity and CMV serostatus was compiled. The T cell repertoires of 666 subjects were profiled by immunosequencing and related to cytomegalovirus serostatus. The study aimed to test whether cataloging public T cell receptors could reveal signatures of past pathogen exposure. Typing coverage varied by locus: roughly 629-640 donors for A, B, C, DRB1 and DQB1; about 520 for DQA1; more than 600 for DPA1; more than 450 for DPB1. High-throughput TCR immunosequencing, statistical association of individual TCRs with disease status, and machine learning were combined to predict cytomegalovirus infection status. In the later analysis, no new phenotypic data were used to find candidate immune exposures; instead, reliance was placed on TCR beta sequences and their occurrence across donors. Among over 350 genotyped donors of the cohort, an average of about 240,000 unique TCR beta nucleotide sequences were sequenced per donor, roughly 20% of them non-productive.

The library came from the immunoSEQ multiplex PCR assay. The multiplex PCR relied on a mix of 60 forward primers for TCR Vbeta segments and 13 reverse primers for TCR Jbeta segments. Amplification of the CDR3 region of rearranged TCR beta genes was performed with a multiplex PCR assay on genomic DNA. The amplified TCR beta libraries were sequenced on the Illumina HiSeq System as 87-base-pair reads. The published analysis was carried out like this. In a later analysis, tens of millions of unique TCR beta chains were counted across the 500 to 850 repertoires, and roughly 11 million of these chains were shared by at least two donors. Raw reads were error-corrected and collapsed into unique sequences by a nearest-neighbor algorithm in which closely related sequences were merged to remove PCR and sequencing errors. V, D and J gene segments were assigned by aligning CDR3 sequences to IMGT reference sequences. For a sequence to be retained, a match of at least six nucleotides to both a V gene segment and a J gene segment was required. Rearrangements were called productive when the CDR3 lacked stop codons and stayed in frame with V and J; all others were non-productive. CDR3 was defined by IMGT convention, running from the second conserved V-encoded cysteine to the conserved J-encoded phenylalanine. The earlier analysis of about 590 of the donors excluded sequences that lacked an unambiguous match to a single V gene segment. In an earlier analysis of approximately 590 of the donors, a V segment was called functional when productive rearrangements were above 56.7%, and segregating when the standard deviation between donors exceeded 5%. A statistical classification framework was developed to diagnose cytomegalovirus status using the catalog of TCR beta chain sequences. In a later analysis, TCR nucleotide sequences were compared against IMGT/GENE-DB human TR gene sequences so that V and J genes could be assigned. Using the TCRdist pipeline, a later analysis assigned CDR3 sequences along with most-parsimonious VDJ recombination scenarios. In a later analysis, each TCR beta chain was defined by its CDR3 amino acid sequence together with its V-gene family, and reads lacking a unique V-gene family were excluded. As a way to deal with suspected cross-contamination and a sequencing artifact, a later analysis dropped roughly 600 nucleotide sequences that were highly shared and had low generation probability. In a later analysis, a clonal expansion index was calculated for each public chain from normalized within-repertoire ranks of inferred template counts. Generation probabilities in a later analysis came from a VDJ recombination model fitted to out-of-frame rearrangements, and those results were checked against IGoR. Hypergeometric tests were used in a later analysis to score TCR-TCR, TCR-HLA and TCR-CMV co-occurrence, with a repertoire-size bias correction applied to the TCR pairs. To estimate false discovery rates, a later analysis permuted the HLA or CMV assignments 20 times. In a later analysis, co-occurring TCRs were grouped with DBSCAN, and TCRdist sequence similarity was added when clustering was performed within HLA-allele-positive subsets. Repertoires with fewer than 30,000 or more than 120,000 public chains were left out of co-occurrence clustering, as were several repertoires with anomalous nucleotide sharing. The clones in this table, taken by TCRdb from immuneACCESS, are in-frame only. Not every clone is retained; where verified, under half of the shortfall comes from an unresolved V gene, and the cause of the rest is unknown. V and J calls and clone size are copied from that table; D and trimming were computed from the DNA. For this sample the table gives 150,000 to 200,000 clones, of which around 76% were detected only once. The ten largest make up about 2.5% of the sample.

Study-level results and caveats: A total of 150 or so TCR beta chains were listed by the study as associated with cytomegalovirus. Cytomegalovirus status was reported to be diagnosed by the classifier with high specificity and sensitivity in both the original and validation cohorts. Immune exposure information for the cohort was limited to CMV serostatus. A later genetic analysis associated a missense DCLRE1C variant with V-gene and J-gene trimming of TCR beta chains, and an independent cohort replicated the association. At a false discovery rate of 0.05, a later analysis linked around 17,000 TCR beta sequences to specific HLA alleles. In a later analysis, several top co-occurrence clusters were reported to appear linked to parvovirus B19, influenza, CMV and Epstein-Barr virus. Compared with the roughly 720-donor mean, donors in an Asian-associated ancestry cluster had fewer N-insertions in productive TCRs, according to a later genetic analysis. A cluster of highly shared sequence variants was judged likely to represent a technical artifact of the sequencing pipeline. In a later analysis, most CMV-associated TCR beta chains were found to appear HLA-restricted, with HLA associations seemingly driven largely by CMV exposure. According to the authors, the approach could potentially be generalized to other disease states and immunological phenotypes. While some public TCRs were present in many individuals, most TCR sequences turned up only very rarely across donors. Three of the identified cytomegalovirus-associated TCR beta chains were confirmed in vitro to be specific for cytomegalovirus antigens. The cohort was sequenced for TCR beta chains only, and without alpha or paired-chain data the features that could be detected were limited. In a later analysis, the rate of TCR association differed among HLA loci, with DRB1 alleles having the most associated TCRs and HLA-C alleles having the fewest. Some IMGT-functional V segments, including TRBV6-2 and TRBV6-3, could not be distinguished by the 87-base-pair reads and were therefore excluded. Linkage disequilibrium might explain the correlated functional status among segregating V segments, but an unknown experimental factor could not be excluded. Assigning TCR associations to individual alleles was difficult when HLA alleles, especially DR and DQ, strongly co-occurred. Roughly uniform sequencing depth across donors was assumed in presence/absence analyses, although this assumption may not hold. Because counts were too low, under 20 rarely observed V segments, including chromosome 9 orphons, were left out of the earlier analysis of 500 to 750 of the donors. Because some donors lacked HLA typing at each locus, the association tests relied only on the typed subset. A further reported finding was that TCR beta sequences accurately predicted the HLA-A and HLA-B alleles for most subjects in the first cohort. In an earlier analysis of some 550 of the donors, most TCR beta V segments were observed in productive rearrangements about 87% or about 30% of the time, broadly matching IMGT annotations. A later analysis found that HLA-associated TCR beta chains were more clonally expanded and had lower generation probabilities than equally common non-associated chains.

In regard to this clone: The antigen this receptor binds is unknown. There are no base qualities to consult, and no much larger clone falls within one base.

The junction shows trimming of 1 base on V and 6 bases on J, plus 12 bases between the germline ends. The CDR3 measures 14 amino acids from cysteine to phenylalanine. Only the CDR3 DNA is retained, 42 bases long and in frame from the first base. From the germline V gene, CDR1 is SGHTA and CDR2 is FQGNSA. In total, approximately 610 healthy bone marrow donors made up the cohort. At the time of sampling, every cohort member was nominally healthy, though immune exposures that went unrecorded were likely present. The donor tested CMV seropositive and was one of the 289 seropositive cohort members. Every donor gave a peripheral blood sample, and the peripheral blood mononuclear cells from that sample were used for TCR beta sequencing. The Qiagen DNeasy Blood Extraction Kit was used to extract genomic DNA from the blood cell samples.

The receptor was isolated from a woman in her twenties or thirties in good health and CMV-seropositive. What was sequenced was PBMCs. The chain is encoded by TRBV7-2 joined to TRBJ1-2; the D gene is possibly TRBD1, with 5 bases matching. The bases read TGTGCCAGCAGCTTAGTGGGGGGACGGGATGGCTACACCTTC. This yields the protein CASSLVGGRDGYTF.